This TCR beta chain was sequenced for a study of blood T cell repertoires in COVID-19. For the study at large: Acute and convalescent COVID-19 specimens originated in the United States, Italy and Spain. From T cells, B-cell-depleted T cells, or PBMCs came the material, which was cDNA or gDNA.

In germline, CDR1 is SGHAT, CDR2 FQNNGV. V was clipped by 1 base and J by 7 bases; unmatched bases: 7. The CDR3 spans 15 residues. Authors' analysis steps: Amplification of reference gene primers provided the estimated nucleated cell counts. The repertoire was sequenced with immunoSEQ multiplex PCR; TCRdb's copy has only in-frame clones and lacks some. V and J calls and clone size come straight from that table; D and trimming were deduced from the DNA. Of 100,000 to 150,000 clones in the sample, roughly 80% were seen once. The rearrangement joins TRBV11-2 to TRBJ2-1; the match to TRBD2 covers 7 bases. The clonotype comes from a woman aged 45-60 years with acute or convalescent COVID-19. The material sequenced was peripheral blood. Here the CDR3 DNA reads TGTGCCAGCAGCTTAGGAAGCGGGGTGGAGAATGAGCAGTTCTTC. Amino acids: CASSLGSGVENEQFF.